This T cell receptor (beta chain) was documented in a study of blood T cell repertoires in COVID-19. Original processing notes: Amplification of reference gene primers was used by the study to estimate nucleated cell counts. Assay: immunoSEQ multiplex PCR; the TCRdb copy retains only in-frame clones and omits some. V, J and clone size were drawn from that table, and D and trimming were deduced from the DNA. Of roughly 100,000 clones listed, around 74% are singletons. Germline V gene data show CDR1 as LGHNT and CDR2 as FRNRAP. CDR3 length equals 15 residues. V shed 6 bases, J shed 0 bases, and the junction held 6 bases outside the gene matches.

The chain employs TRBV12-5 and TRBJ1-1; TRBD1 aligns across 8 bases. Material: peripheral blood. This clonotype was obtained from a woman in her 70s with acute or convalescent COVID-19. CDR3 loop: CASGPPGGMNTEAFF. For the CDR3, the DNA is TGTGCTAGTGGCCCACCAGGGGGCATGAACACTGAAGCTTTCTTT. Based on the CDR3 plus reference TRBV12-5 and TRBJ1-1, the full variable domain is DARVTQTPRHKVTEMGQEVTMRCQPILGHNTVFWYRQTMMQGLELLAYFRNRAPLDDSGMPKDRFSAEMPDATLATLKIQPSEPRDSAVYFCASGPPGGMNTEAFFGQGTRLTVV.